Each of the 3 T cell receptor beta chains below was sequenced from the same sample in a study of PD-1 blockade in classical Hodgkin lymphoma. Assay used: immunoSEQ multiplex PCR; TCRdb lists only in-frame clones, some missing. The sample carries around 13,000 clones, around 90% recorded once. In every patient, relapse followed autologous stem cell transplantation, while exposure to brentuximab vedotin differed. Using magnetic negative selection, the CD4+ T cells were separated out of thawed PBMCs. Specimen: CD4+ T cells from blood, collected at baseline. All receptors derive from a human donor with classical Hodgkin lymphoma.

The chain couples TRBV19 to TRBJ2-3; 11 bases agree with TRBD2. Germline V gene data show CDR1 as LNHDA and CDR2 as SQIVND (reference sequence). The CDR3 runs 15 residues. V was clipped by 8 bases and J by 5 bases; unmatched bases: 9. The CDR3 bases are TGTGCCAGTTCCACTAGCGGGGGTCTAGTAGATACGCAGTATTTT. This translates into CASSTSGGLVDTQYF. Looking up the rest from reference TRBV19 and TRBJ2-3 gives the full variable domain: DGGITQSPKYLFRKEGQNVTLSCEQNLNHDAMYWYRQDPGQGLRLIYYSQIVNDFQKGDIAEGYSVSREKKESFPLTVTSAQKNPTAFYLCASSTSGGLVDTQYFGPGTRLTVL.

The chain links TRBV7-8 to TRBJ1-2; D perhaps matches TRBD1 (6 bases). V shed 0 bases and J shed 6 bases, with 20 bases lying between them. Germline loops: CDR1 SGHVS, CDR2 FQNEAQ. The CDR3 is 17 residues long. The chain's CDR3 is CASSLAITGSLFDGYTF. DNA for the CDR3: TGTGCCAGCAGCTTAGCGATTACAGGGTCCCTTTTCGATGGCTACACCTTC.

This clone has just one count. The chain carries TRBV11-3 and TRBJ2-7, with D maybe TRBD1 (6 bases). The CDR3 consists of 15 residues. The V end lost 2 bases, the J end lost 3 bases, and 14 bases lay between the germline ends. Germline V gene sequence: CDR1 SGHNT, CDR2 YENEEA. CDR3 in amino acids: CASSLRGGVGYEQYF. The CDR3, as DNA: TGTGCCAGCAGCTTACGTGGGGGCGTTGGCTACGAGCAGTACTTC.